This paragraph covers one TCR beta chain sequence. The sample belongs to a study of T cell clones after liver transplantation. Method: immunoSEQ multiplex PCR; TCRdb's copy keeps in-frame clones and lacks some. The table includes around 19,000 clones, approximately 89% detected once. The receptor comes from a human donor who received a liver transplant. The material sequenced was CD8+ T cells from blood, taken before liver transplant.

Written as DNA, the CDR3 is TGTGCCAGCAGTGAATATATACGACAGAAGAACACTGAAGCTTTCTTT. This encodes CASSEYIRQKNTEAFF. V usage is TRBV2 and J usage is TRBJ1-1, with D tentatively TRBD1 (5 bases). The germline V gene has CDR1 SNHLY and CDR2 FYNNEI. The CDR3 is made up of 16 amino acids. Between the trimmed V and J ends, which lost 2 bases and 1 base, there was a span of 14 bases.